The 12 T cell receptor beta chains below come from one sample, sequenced in a study of long-term antiretroviral therapy in people with HIV. Survey level was the resolution at which the v3.0 immunoSEQ assay ran. Profiled with immunoSEQ multiplex PCR; TCRdb holds only in-frame clones, not every one. Here the sample spans fewer than 30,000 clones, roughly 83% being singletons. The sequencing used unsorted PBMCs, collected 2.8 years after starting antiretroviral therapy. The receptor set was obtained from a man aged 25-40 years with HIV.

The chain has TRBV28 and TRBJ1-5; perhaps TRBD1 as D (6 bases). The CDR3 has 16 residues. V was shortened by 9 bases and J by 0 bases, with 18 bases between the two germline ends. Germline V gives CDR1 MDHEN, CDR2 SYDVKM. Written as DNA, the CDR3 is TGTGCCAGTACTCCTGTGGACAGCCCTAGCAATCAGCCCCAGCATTTT. This gives the protein CASTPVDSPSNQPQHF. Filled out from reference TRBV28 and TRBJ1-5, the complete variable domain reads DVKVTQSSRYLVKRTGEKVFLECVQDMDHENMFWYRQDPGLGLRLIYFSYDVKMKEKGDIPEGYSVSREKKERFSLILESASTNQTSMYLCASTPVDSPSNQPQHFGDGTRLSIL.

The genes are TRBV4-1 and TRBJ2-5; TRBD2 matches at 7 bases. Germline assignment: CDR1 MGHRA and CDR2 YSYEKL. Trimming removed 4 bases from V and 5 bases from J; junction bases left unmatched: 10. The CDR3 sequence is 15 residues long. Written as DNA, the CDR3 is TGCGCCAGCAGCCCGGGGGGTTTAGCGTGGGAGACCCAGTACTTC. Its translation: CASSPGGLAWETQYF.

This sequence joins TRBV7-9 and TRBJ2-1; tentatively, D is TRBD2 (6 bases). CDR1 is SEHNR and CDR2 is FQNEAQ in the germline V gene (reference sequence). The CDR3 is made up of 16 amino acids. Trimming removed 6 bases at V and 7 bases at J, with 22 bases between. The CDR3 spells CASSYTGTAFGNEQFF. The CDR3 bases are TGTGCCAGCAGTTACACCGGGACTGCCTTTGGAAATGAGCAGTTCTTC.

This chain uses TRBV2 with TRBJ2-3; 12 bases are a match to TRBD2. The CDR3 is 16 amino acids. The junction had 4 bases not matched to a gene; V was cut back by 2 bases and J by 4 bases. Germline CDR1 reads SNHLY; CDR2 reads FYNNEI. DNA of the CDR3: TGTGCCAGCAGTGAACGAACTAGCGGGGGGTCAGATACGCAGTATTTT. This sequence encodes CASSERTSGGSDTQYF.

V and J are TRBV27 and TRBJ1-4; 7 nucleotides align to TRBD1. Trimming took 5 bases from V and 7 from J; bases not matched to a gene: 7. The CDR3 is 14 residues long. Germline-derived CDR1 and CDR2 are MNHEY and SMNVEV (reference sequence). The CDR3 is CASSLWGDSEKLFF. CDR3 DNA: TGTGCCAGCAGTCTCTGGGGGGACAGTGAAAAACTGTTTTTT.

The chain joins TRBV5-1 to TRBJ1-3, with 7 bases fitting TRBD1. Germline-derived CDR1 and CDR2 are SGHRS and YFSETQ. V lost 0 bases, J lost 6 bases, and 6 bases stayed unmatched. The CDR3 has 15 amino acids. The CDR3 DNA is TGCGCCAGCAGCTTGGAGGACAGGCTAGAAAACACCATATATTTT. This sequence encodes CASSLEDRLENTIYF.

The rearrangement uses TRBV6-1 and TRBJ2-7; weak D call: TRBD1 (6 bases). Germline lookup yields CDR1 MNHNS and CDR2 SASEGT. V was trimmed by 4 bases and J by 5 bases, leaving 12 bases between them. The CDR3 has 13 residues. The CDR3 is CASSGKQGDEQYF. The CDR3 bases are TGTGCCAGCAGTGGGAAACAGGGAGACGAGCAGTACTTC.

By proportion, this clone is medium-sized. DNA for the CDR3: TGTGCCAGCAGTGATCCAGGACGGGGGGCTAAGGGCTACACCTTC. Translation: CASSDPGRGAKGYTF. V gene TRBV25-1 combines with J gene TRBJ1-2; TRBD1 might be the D (6 bases). Germline CDR1 is MGHDK and CDR2 is SYGVNS. The CDR3 sequence is 15 residues long. V shed 3 bases and J shed 8 bases, with 19 bases lying between them.

The V gene is TRBV9, the J gene TRBJ2-7; perhaps TRBD2 as D (6 bases). The CDR3 spans 15 residues. Looked up from germline, CDR1 is SGDLS and CDR2 is YYNGEE. V lost 4 bases and J 7 bases, leaving 21 bases between the germline ends. The CDR3 DNA sequence: TGTGCCAGCAGCTTAGACCCCTTTCGCGGGGCGGAGCAGTACTTC. This codes for CASSLDPFRGAEQYF.

The V call is TRBV18, the J call TRBJ2-2, with 8 nucleotides matching TRBD2. Per germline, CDR1 KGHSH and CDR2 LQKENI. V lost 3 bases to trimming and J lost 4 bases; unmatched junction nucleotides: 4. The CDR3 is 15 residues long. The CDR3 spells CASSPSGVLTGELFF. The CDR3, as DNA: TGTGCCAGCTCACCTAGCGGGGTCCTCACCGGGGAGCTGTTTTTT.

This chain joins TRBV29-1 and TRBJ2-3, with 8 bases aligning to TRBD2. The CDR3 runs to 13 residues. Germline trimming cut 6 bases from V and 5 bases from J; bases unmatched to any gene: 7. Germline CDR1 and CDR2: SQVTM and ANQGSEA. The CDR3 region is CSVPGLGVDTQYF. Written as DNA, the CDR3 is TGCAGCGTACCGGGACTAGGCGTAGATACGCAGTATTTT.

This clone has only a few counts. The chain carries TRBV5-6 and TRBJ1-1; D possibly corresponds to TRBD1 (6 bases). The CDR3 length is 13 residues. Germline assignment: CDR1 SGHDT and CDR2 YYEEEE. V was trimmed by 2 bases and J by 8 bases, leaving 13 bases between them. CDR3 in DNA: TGTGCCAGCAGCTTCCCCGACAGGCCCGAAGCTTTCTTT. It specifies CASSFPDRPEAFF.